This entry lists 16 T cell receptor beta chains sequenced from one sample in a study of T cells after yellow fever vaccination. From the 5' RACE reads, TCRdb called clonotypes with MiXCR, one entry per CDR3 protein. The table shows some 600,000 distinct CDR3 sequences, with roughly an eighth occurring only once. This specimen was PBMCs, taken on the day of the yellow fever booster vaccination. The receptors stem from a young man who received the YFV17D yellow fever vaccine.

A few counts support this clonotype. The chain combines TRBV19 with TRBJ1-2, with no clear D. The CDR3 is 12 residues long. V gave up 1 base and J gave up 6 bases, with 6 bases separating them. Germline V gives CDR1 LNHDA, CDR2 SQIVND (reference sequence). The CDR3 loop reads CASSIGSNGYTF. The CDR3 DNA sequence: TGTGCCAGTAGTATAGGATCCAATGGCTACACCTTC.

A few counts support this clonotype. The gene calls are TRBV28 and TRBJ1-3; the match to TRBD1 covers 7 bases. CDR1 MDHEN and CDR2 SYDVKM come from the germline V gene. V gave up 5 bases and J gave up 4 bases; unmatched junction bases: 5. This CDR3 has 14 residues. Here the CDR3 DNA reads TGTGCCAGCAGTGCCCCGGGACAGGGAAACACCATATATTTT. The encoded protein is CASSAPGQGNTIYF.

This chain connects TRBV12-3 or TRBV12-4 to TRBJ2-5; 10 positions agree with TRBD2. The V segment lost 5 bases and the J segment 4 bases; nucleotides outside the gene matches: 7. This CDR3 contains 15 residues. The CDR3 sequence: CASSPETSGRETQYF. In DNA form, the CDR3 reads TGTGCCAGCAGTCCGGAGACTAGCGGGCGAGAGACCCAGTACTTC.

The CDR3: CASTGLAGGQDTQYF. The DNA of the CDR3 is TGTGCCAGCACGGGACTAGCGGGAGGACAAGATACGCAGTATTTT. V is TRBV28 and J is TRBJ2-3, with 15 positions matching TRBD2. In germline, CDR1 is MDHEN, CDR2 SYDVKM. V shed 7 bases, J shed 5 bases, and the junction held 4 bases outside the gene matches. The CDR3 is 15 residues long.

This clonotype was seen more than once but under ten times. V usage is TRBV10-2 and J usage is TRBJ2-2; TRBD2 matches at 7 bases. CDR3 length: 18 residues. Looked up from germline, CDR1 is WSHSY and CDR2 is SAAADI. V lost 4 bases to trimming and J lost 7 bases; unmatched junction nucleotides: 18. DNA for the CDR3: TGCGCCAGCAGTGGAGCTATCGACGGGAGGTTCGGTATCGGGGAGCTGTTTTTT. It encodes CASSGAIDGRFGIGELFF.

This sequence joins TRBV7-2 and TRBJ1-5; D not resolved. The CDR3 runs 15 residues. Germline lookup yields CDR1 SGHTA and CDR2 FQGNSA. The V end lost 5 bases, the J end lost 7 bases, and 18 bases lay between the germline ends. CDR3 sequence: CASSQWRGFDQPQHF. Here the CDR3 DNA reads TGTGCCAGCAGCCAATGGCGGGGTTTTGACCAGCCCCAGCATTTT.

The chain joins TRBV3-1 to TRBJ2-2; 7 bases line up with TRBD1. Unmatched junction bases numbered 4, after V lost 1 base and J lost 5 bases. The germline V gene encodes CDR1 LGHDT and CDR2 YNNKEL (reference sequence). This CDR3 comprises 15 residues. CDR3 DNA: TGTGCCAGCAGCCAAGGGACAGGAGCGACCGGGGAGCTGTTTTTT. Translated, it gives CASSQGTGATGELFF. Supplemented by reference TRBV3-1 and TRBJ2-2, the full variable domain reads DTAVSQTPKYLVTQMGNDKSIKCEQNLGHDTMYWYKQDSKKFLKIMFSYNNKELIINETVPNRFSPKSPDKAHLNLHINSLELGDSAVYFCASSQGTGATGELFFGEGSRLTVL.

This clonotype was recorded a few times. The gene calls are TRBV14 and TRBJ1-1, with no clear D. Germline lookup yields CDR1 SGHDN and CDR2 FVKESK. Trimming removed 0 bases at V and 9 bases at J, with 17 bases between. There are 15 residues in the CDR3. CDR3 sequence: CASSQDRNKDGKAFF. In DNA form, the CDR3 reads TGTGCCAGCAGCCAAGATCGGAATAAGGACGGCAAAGCTTTCTTT.

This clonotype has a count of ten or more. The chain is built from TRBV4-2 and TRBJ2-7; TRBD2 aligns across 9 bases. There are 16 residues in the CDR3. Trimming removed 0 bases from V and 1 base from J; junction bases left unmatched: 4. Germline V gene sequence: CDR1 LGHNA, CDR2 YNFKEQ. CDR3 protein: CASSQDLAGGSYEQYF. CDR3 DNA: TGTGCCAGCAGCCAAGATCTCGCGGGAGGGTCCTACGAGCAGTACTTC.

This clonotype was detected a few times. The genes are TRBV29-1 and TRBJ2-7, with D tentatively TRBD2 (5 bases). The ends were cut back, 7 bases at V and 4 bases at J, with 14 bases in the middle. CDR1 and CDR2 (germline): SQVTM, ANQGSEA. There are 12 residues in the CDR3. The CDR3 reads CSAGGLKYEQYF. CDR3 nucleotide sequence: TGCAGCGCCGGCGGGTTAAAGTACGAGCAGTACTTC.

This clonotype was seen ten or more times. The chain recombines TRBV6-2 or TRBV6-3 with TRBJ2-4; D may correspond to TRBD1 or TRBD2 (5 bases each). Germline values: CDR1 MNHEY, CDR2 SVGEGT. The CDR3 extends over 14 amino acids. The germline V and J ends were trimmed by 10 bases and 2 bases, with 15 bases remaining between them. The CDR3 region is CATEMGESKNIQYF. CDR3 bases: TGTGCCACCGAGATGGGGGAGTCCAAAAACATTCAGTACTTC.

This clonotype has more than one count but fewer than ten. The J gene is TRBJ1-1, the V gene TRBV29-1; D gene uncertain. V gave up 4 bases and J gave up 4 bases, with 16 bases separating them. The CDR3 totals 14 residues. CDR1 is SQVTM and CDR2 is ANQGSEA in the germline V gene. As DNA, the CDR3 is TGCAGCGTTGTACGGGGTGTAGGTTTCACTGAAGCTTTCTTT. Protein sequence: CSVVRGVGFTEAFF.

There are a few counts of this clonotype. The rearrangement links TRBV15 to TRBJ2-4; 10 positions match TRBD1. There are 17 residues in the CDR3. The germline V gene has CDR1 LNHNV and CDR2 YYDKDF (reference sequence). J lost 0 bases, V lost 1 base, and 3 bases had no gene match. The CDR3 sequence: CATSRGRDRGAKNIQYF. The CDR3 DNA reads as TGTGCCACCAGCAGAGGCCGGGACAGGGGAGCCAAAAACATTCAGTACTTC.

This clonotype was counted only a few times. The V gene is TRBV20-1, the J gene TRBJ2-3, with a possible D match to TRBD1 (5 bases). Between the trimmed V and J ends, which lost 3 bases and 1 base, there was a span of 11 bases. Germline V CDR1 and CDR2: DFQATT, SNEGSKA (reference sequence). The CDR3 runs to 14 residues. As DNA, the CDR3 is TGCAGTGCTAGCCGCAAGGGGCGCACAGATACGCAGTATTTT. It translates to CSASRKGRTDTQYF.

In its sample, this clonotype was seen a few times. This rearrangement joins TRBV5-5 to TRBJ2-5; the D is unclear. The V end was cut by 0 bases, the J end by 4 bases, with 19 bases between. This CDR3 region has 17 residues. Germline CDR1 SGHKS, CDR2 YYEKEE (reference sequence). CDR3 protein: CASSLGPVRPTAETQYF. The CDR3, as DNA: TGTGCCAGCAGCTTGGGTCCTGTTAGGCCGACGGCAGAGACCCAGTACTTC. Full variable domain (missing parts from reference TRBV5-5 and TRBJ2-5): DAGVTQSPTHLIKTRGQQVTLRCSPISGHKSVSWYQQVLGQGPQFIFQYYEKEERGRGNFPDRFSARQFPNYSSELNVNALLLGDSALYLCASSLGPVRPTAETQYFGPGTRLLVL.

This clonotype was detected many times. This chain's CDR3 is CSATDGTEQYF. CDR3 bases: TGCAGTGCCACGGACGGGACGGAGCAGTACTTC. The chain links TRBV20-1 to TRBJ2-7; D may correspond to TRBD1 or TRBD2 (5 bases each). V lost 6 bases and J 7 bases, leaving 13 bases between the germline ends. The CDR3 extends over 11 amino acids. Germline lookup yields CDR1 DFQATT and CDR2 SNEGSKA (reference sequence).